This T cell receptor beta chain originates from a study of identical twins. Whole-study results and caveats: Cross-sectional statistical analysis, not tracking of the same donors, underpinned the conclusions. Twin-shared out-of-frame alpha sequences were enriched for low generation probability. Cord blood beta clonotypes that were abundant carried fewer insertions, and memory repertoires showed no such trend.

Germline CDR1 LGHNT, CDR2 FRNRAP. Trimming took 9 bases from V and 5 from J, leaving 16 bases between them. The CDR3 runs 13 residues. A note on this clonotype: The antigen is undetermined.

A universal primer binding site was introduced by template switching. The final cDNA contained unique molecular identifiers. One entry per CDR3 protein results from TCRdb running MiXCR on the 5' RACE reads. The table records approximately 700,000 distinct CDR3 sequences, around 6% of them present only once. This TCR was sampled from a man younger than 35 in good health. Sequenced: naive T cells sorted from blood. This chain connects TRBV12-5 to TRBJ1-2; tentatively, D is TRBD1 (6 bases). CDR3 in DNA: TGTGCTAGATTTGAAGGACAGCGGTATGGCTACACCTTC. Translated, it gives CARFEGQRYGYTF.